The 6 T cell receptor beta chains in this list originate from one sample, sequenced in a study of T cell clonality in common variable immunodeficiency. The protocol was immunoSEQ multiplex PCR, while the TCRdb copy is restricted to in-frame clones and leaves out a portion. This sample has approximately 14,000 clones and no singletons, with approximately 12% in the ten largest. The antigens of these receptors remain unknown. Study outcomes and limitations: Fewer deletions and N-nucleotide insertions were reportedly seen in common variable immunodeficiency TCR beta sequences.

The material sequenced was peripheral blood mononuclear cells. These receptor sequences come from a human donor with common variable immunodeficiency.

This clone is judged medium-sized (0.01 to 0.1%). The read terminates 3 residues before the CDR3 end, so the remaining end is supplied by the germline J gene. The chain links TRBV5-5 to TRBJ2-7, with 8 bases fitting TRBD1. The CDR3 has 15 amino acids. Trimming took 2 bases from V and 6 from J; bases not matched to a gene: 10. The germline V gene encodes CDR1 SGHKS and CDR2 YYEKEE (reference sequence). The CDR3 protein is CASSFTGGHSFEQYF. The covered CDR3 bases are TGTGCCAGCAGCTTCACAGGGGGTCATAGTTTCGAG. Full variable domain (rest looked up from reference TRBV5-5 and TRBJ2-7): DAGVTQSPTHLIKTRGQQVTLRCSPISGHKSVSWYQQVLGQGPQFIFQYYEKEERGRGNFPDRFSARQFPNYSSELNVNALLLGDSALYLCASSFTGGHSFEQYFGPGTRLTVT.

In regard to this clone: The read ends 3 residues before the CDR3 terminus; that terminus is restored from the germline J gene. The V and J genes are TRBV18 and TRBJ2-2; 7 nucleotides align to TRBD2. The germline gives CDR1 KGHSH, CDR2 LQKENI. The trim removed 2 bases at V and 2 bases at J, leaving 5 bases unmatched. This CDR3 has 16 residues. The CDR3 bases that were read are TGTGCCAGCTCACCAGTCCTAGCGGTAAACACCGGGGAG. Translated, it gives CASSPVLAVNTGE. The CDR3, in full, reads CASSPVLAVNTGELFF.

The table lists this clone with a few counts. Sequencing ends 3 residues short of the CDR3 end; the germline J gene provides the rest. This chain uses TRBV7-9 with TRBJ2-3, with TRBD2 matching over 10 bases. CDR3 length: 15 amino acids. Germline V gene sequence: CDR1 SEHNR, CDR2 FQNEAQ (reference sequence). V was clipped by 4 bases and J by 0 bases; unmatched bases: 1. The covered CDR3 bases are TGTGCCAGCAGCTGGACTAGCGGAAGCACAGATACG. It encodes CASSWTSGSTDT. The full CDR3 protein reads CASSWTSGSTDTQYF.

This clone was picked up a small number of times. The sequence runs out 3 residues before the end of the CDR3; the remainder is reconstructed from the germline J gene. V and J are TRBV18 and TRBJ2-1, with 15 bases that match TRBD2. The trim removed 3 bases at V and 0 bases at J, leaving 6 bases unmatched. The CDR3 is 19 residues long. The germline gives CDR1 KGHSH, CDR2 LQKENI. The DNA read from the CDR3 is TGTGCCAGCTCACCGTCCGGGACTAGCGGGGGGAGCTCCTACAATGAG. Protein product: CASSPSGTSGGSSYNE. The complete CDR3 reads CASSPSGTSGGSSYNEQFF.

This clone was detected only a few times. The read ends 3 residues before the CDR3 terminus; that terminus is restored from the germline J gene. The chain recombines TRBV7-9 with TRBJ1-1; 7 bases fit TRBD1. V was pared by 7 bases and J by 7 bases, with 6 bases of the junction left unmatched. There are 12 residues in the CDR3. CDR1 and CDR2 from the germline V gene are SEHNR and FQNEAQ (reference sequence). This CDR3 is CASTRTGIEAFF. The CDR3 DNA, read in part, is TGTGCCAGCACCCGGACAGGCATTGAA.

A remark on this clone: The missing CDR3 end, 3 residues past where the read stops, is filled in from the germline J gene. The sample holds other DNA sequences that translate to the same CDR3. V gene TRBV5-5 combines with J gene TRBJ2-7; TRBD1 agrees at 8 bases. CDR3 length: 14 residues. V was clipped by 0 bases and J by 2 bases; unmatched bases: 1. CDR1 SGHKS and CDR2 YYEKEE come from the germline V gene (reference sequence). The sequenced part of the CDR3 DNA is TGTGCCAGCAGCTTGGGACAGGGGCCCTACGAG. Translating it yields CASSLGQGPYE. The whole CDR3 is CASSLGQGPYEQYF.